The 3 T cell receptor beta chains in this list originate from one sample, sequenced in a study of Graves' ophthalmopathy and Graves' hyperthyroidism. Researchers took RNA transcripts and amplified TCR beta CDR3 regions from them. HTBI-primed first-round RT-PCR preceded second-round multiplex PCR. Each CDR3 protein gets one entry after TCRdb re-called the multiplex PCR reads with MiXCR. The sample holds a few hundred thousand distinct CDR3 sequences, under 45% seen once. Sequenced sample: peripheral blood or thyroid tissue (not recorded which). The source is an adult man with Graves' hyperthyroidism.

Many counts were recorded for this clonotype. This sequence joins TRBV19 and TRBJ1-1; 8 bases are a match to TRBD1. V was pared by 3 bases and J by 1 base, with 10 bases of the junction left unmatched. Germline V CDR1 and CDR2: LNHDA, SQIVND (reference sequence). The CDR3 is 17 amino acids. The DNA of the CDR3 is TGTGCCAGTAGTATTGGCAGGGGGCGGCCCGGGAACACTGAAGCTTTCTTT. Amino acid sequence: CASSIGRGRPGNTEAFF.

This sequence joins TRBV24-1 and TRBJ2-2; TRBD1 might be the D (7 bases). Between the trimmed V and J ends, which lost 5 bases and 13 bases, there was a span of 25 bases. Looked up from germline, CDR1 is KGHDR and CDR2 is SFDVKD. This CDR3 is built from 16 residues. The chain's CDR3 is CATSGKGAPNTGRLFF. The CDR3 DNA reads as TGTGCCACCAGTGGGAAGGGGGCTCCGAACACCGGGAGGCTGTTTTTT.

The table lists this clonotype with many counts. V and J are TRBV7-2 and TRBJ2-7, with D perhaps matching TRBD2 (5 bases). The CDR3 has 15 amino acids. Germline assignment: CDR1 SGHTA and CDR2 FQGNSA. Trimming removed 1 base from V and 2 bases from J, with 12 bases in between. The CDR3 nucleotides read TGTGCCAGCAGCTTAGGAGGGCCGGAGACCTACGAGCAGTACTTC. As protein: CASSLGGPETYEQYF.